This T cell receptor beta chain appears in the sequencing data of a study of T cells in Graves' hyperthyroidism and ophthalmopathy (dated by TCRdb to between 2019 and 2020). As for the study more broadly: Peripheral blood samples were taken at the time of initial diagnosis, prior to any treatment. Thyroid tissue and blood T-cell repertoires from more than five Graves' hyperthyroidism patients were also compared in the study. Once sampling was done, hyperthyroidism patients were given methimazole at a starting dose of 30 mg daily, whereas ophthalmopathy patients were given high-dose intravenous methylprednisolone. According to the paper, TCR Vbeta CDR3 sequencing was carried out on 135 peripheral blood samples, which came from about 45 ophthalmopathy, around 75 hyperthyroidism and about 17 progressor patients. TCR V-J signatures able to tell the groups apart were searched for in a discovery cohort of 90 to 100 patients, of whom more than 40 had Graves' ophthalmopathy and about 60 had stable Graves' hyperthyroidism. The roughly 100 discovery patients were randomly divided into training and test sets at a 7:3 ratio. Whether ophthalmopathy could be predicted prospectively was tested in an independent validation cohort made up of approximately 19 hyperthyroidism patients plus 17 patients who later progressed to ophthalmopathy.

Beyond this particular receptor, the publication reports: A 13 V-J signature model separated ophthalmopathy from stable hyperthyroidism, with over 85% sensitivity and roughly 84% specificity in cross-validation and 80%/75% in testing. During validation, the model predicted progression to ophthalmopathy a median of around 6 months ahead of onset, with approximately 71% sensitivity and 72% to 85% specificity. Sample size was not statistically predetermined, and investigators were not blinded to group allocation. Most expanded thyroid clonotypes (frequency above 0.001) were also detected in blood, suggesting blood repertoires may reflect thyroid immune responses.

This clonotype was observed a few times. Its specific antigen is unknown. The sample holds no much larger clone one base away, and base qualities are not on file. Amplification of TCR beta CDR3 regions was carried out from RNA transcripts. The TCR CDR3 was subjected to a first round of RT-PCR using the HTBI primer set and the Qiagen OneStep RT-PCR kit. Libraries were constructed in a second round of multiplex PCR, after which size selection and purification were carried out. The libraries were sequenced on an Illumina HiSeq2000 using paired-end 100 bp reads. In the source study's methods: SOAPnuke was used to process the raw data, removing reads that contained adapters or uncalled bases, had a mean Phred below 15, or lacked an exact match to the constant primer or identifier. High-quality paired reads were merged with COPE v1.2.5, and unique nucleotide sequences were defined as clonotypes. Clonotypes were aligned to IMGT TRBV, TRBD and TRBJ reference segments using MiTCR v1.1. The analysis included only V-J combinations with a frequency above 0.0001, which together covered more than 98% of the repertoires. A TCS score was defined as the ratio of F50 (clonal expansion) to E x V (chaos), with BLOSUM62-based TCRdist applied between CDR3 peptides within each V-J. Welch's t-statistics and random forest reduced around 550 V-J features to roughly 13, which were used in a naive Bayes classifier (R e1071). TCRdb trimmed public reads at Q25 via fastp, called clones via MiXCR and kept in-frame beta chains. All rows with the same CDR3 protein become a single entry with the most common DNA and genes. In this record, the V and J calls reflect TCRdb's handling and not the investigators' own analysis. The sample table shows some 570,000 distinct CDR3 sequences, and 11% to 15% are seen once. The ten largest clonotypes hold roughly 7.1% of the sample.

In the ophthalmopathy patients, disease was moderately to severely active, with a Clinical Activity Score of 3 or more, a NOSPECS grade of 4 or more, and a duration of less than 3 months. Patients with uncontrolled infections, other autoimmune diseases, pregnancy or lactation were excluded. Clinical symptoms, serum thyroxine and TRAb, thyroid ultrasound, and orbital computed tomography formed the basis for the diagnoses. Ficoll-Paque density gradient centrifugation was used to isolate PBMCs from around 10 ml of fresh peripheral blood. Trizol reagent was used to extract total RNA, and RNA quality was then checked on an Agilent 2100 Bioanalyzer. The CDR3 measures 14 amino acids from cysteine to phenylalanine. Of all the DNA, just the CDR3 is kept, 42 bases in frame from base 1. Taken from the germline V gene (reference sequence), the CDR1 and CDR2 loops are MNHEY and SMNVEV. Between the V and J ends, shortened by 8 bases and 1 base respectively, the junction contains 15 bases.

The receptor's source is a young woman with Graves' ophthalmopathy. The specimen sequenced was blood. The chain is made from TRBV27 and TRBJ2-7; TRBD2 is a possible D gene, resting on 5 matching bases. The CDR3 corresponds to CASARGLPSYEQYF. The bases read TGTGCCAGCGCGCGAGGGTTACCTTCCTACGAGCAGTACTTC.